The T cell receptor (beta chain) under discussion was sequenced for a study of CD8 T cells in ankylosing spondylitis. General study findings and limits: There were earlier reports of some motif variants in reactive arthritis synovial fluid and blood.

TCRdb ran MiXCR on the 5' RACE reads and lists one entry per CDR3 protein. The repertoire holds more than 250,000 distinct CDR3 sequences, with roughly 10% as singletons. This clonotype was detected many times. What it binds is not known. V was pared by 2 bases and J by 14 bases, with 17 bases between. The germline CDR1 and CDR2 sequences are ENHRY and SYGVKD. The CDR3 has 13 residues. The sequence came from a female donor with ankylosing spondylitis or in good health (not recorded which). Sequences were obtained from blood, either unsorted or a sorted T cell fraction (not recorded which). This rearrangement joins TRBV10-3 to TRBJ2-3; TRBD1 or TRBD2 may be the D gene (6 bases each). The CDR3 region is CAISEVTGGAGYF. In DNA form, the CDR3 reads TGTGCCATCAGTGAGGTGACAGGCGGGGCAGGGTATTTT.